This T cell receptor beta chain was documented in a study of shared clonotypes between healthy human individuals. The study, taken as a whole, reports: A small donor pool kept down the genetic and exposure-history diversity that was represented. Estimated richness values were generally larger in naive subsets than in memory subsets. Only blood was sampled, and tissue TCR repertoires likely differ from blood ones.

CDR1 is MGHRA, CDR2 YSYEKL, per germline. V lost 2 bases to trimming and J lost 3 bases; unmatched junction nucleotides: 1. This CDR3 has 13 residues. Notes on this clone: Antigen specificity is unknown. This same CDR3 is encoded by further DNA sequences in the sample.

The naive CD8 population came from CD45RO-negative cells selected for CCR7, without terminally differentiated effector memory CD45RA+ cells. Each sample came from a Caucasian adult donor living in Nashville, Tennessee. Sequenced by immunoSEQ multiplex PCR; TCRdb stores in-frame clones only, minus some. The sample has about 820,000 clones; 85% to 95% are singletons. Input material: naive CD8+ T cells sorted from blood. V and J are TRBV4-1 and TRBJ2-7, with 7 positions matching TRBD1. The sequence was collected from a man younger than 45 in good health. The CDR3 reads CASSQNRGYEQYF. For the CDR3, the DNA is TGCGCCAGCAGCCAAAACAGGGGCTACGAGCAGTACTTC.